This is a list of T cell receptor beta chains from one sample in a study of response to subunit inactivated influenza vaccine. TCRdb reprocessed the RT-PCR reads via MiXCR and lists one record per CDR3 protein. The sample contains hundreds of thousands of distinct CDR3 sequences, around 14% of which appear only once. The sequencing used PBMCs from blood, collected less than 13 days after vaccination. All receptors come from a man aged 50-59 years who received an inactivated influenza vaccine. Both conserved end residues are part of each CDR3. The D gene is left open where the match is weak. Part of the rows lack a size; the others show once, few, many or a class for expanded clones.

J | D | V | size | DNA | CDR3
TRBJ2-7 | NA | TRBV29-1 | many | TGCAGCGTTGAAGAGGGCTTCCTTGGGGGCGAGCAGTACTTC | CSVEEGFLGGEQYF
TRBJ1-2 | NA | TRBV12-3/TRBV12-4 | NA | TGTGCCAGCAGTTTAACCCCGAACTATGGCTACACCTTC | CASSLTPNYGYTF
TRBJ2-7 | NA | TRBV11-2 | few | TGTGCCAGCAGCCAACATCAAGGCCTCTACGAGCAGTACTTC | CASSQHQGLYEQYF
TRBJ1-6 | NA | TRBV5-1 | many | TGCGCCAGCAGCTTGGACAGTTTGTATTCACCCCTCCACTTT | CASSLDSLYSPLHF
TRBJ2-2 | TRBD1 | TRBV27 | few | TGTGCCAGCAGTGGTCGGACAGGGGATAACACCGGGGAGCTGTTTTTT | CASSGRTGDNTGELFF
TRBJ1-6 | NA | TRBV27 | many | TGTGCCAGCAGTTACAATAATTCACCCCTCCACTTT | CASSYNNSPLHF
TRBJ2-1 | NA | TRBV6-6 | many | TGTGCCAGTTCTAGGGTCAGGAGCAATGAGCAGTTCTTC | CASSRVRSNEQFF
TRBJ2-3 | NA | TRBV10-3 | many | TGTGCCACCCGGACGAGTCCGTTAGATACGCAGTATTTT | CATRTSPLDTQYF
TRBJ2-1 | NA | TRBV20-1 | many | TGCAGTGCTAGAGATATAAATGAGCAGTTCTTC | CSARDINEQFF
TRBJ1-6 | NA | TRBV5-1 | few | TGCGCCAGCAGCCGGGGGGAGTCACCCCTCCACTTT | CASSRGESPLHF
TRBJ1-4 | NA | TRBV5-5 | few | TGTGCCAGCAGCCCCGCGGATGAAAAACTGTTTTTT | CASSPADEKLFF